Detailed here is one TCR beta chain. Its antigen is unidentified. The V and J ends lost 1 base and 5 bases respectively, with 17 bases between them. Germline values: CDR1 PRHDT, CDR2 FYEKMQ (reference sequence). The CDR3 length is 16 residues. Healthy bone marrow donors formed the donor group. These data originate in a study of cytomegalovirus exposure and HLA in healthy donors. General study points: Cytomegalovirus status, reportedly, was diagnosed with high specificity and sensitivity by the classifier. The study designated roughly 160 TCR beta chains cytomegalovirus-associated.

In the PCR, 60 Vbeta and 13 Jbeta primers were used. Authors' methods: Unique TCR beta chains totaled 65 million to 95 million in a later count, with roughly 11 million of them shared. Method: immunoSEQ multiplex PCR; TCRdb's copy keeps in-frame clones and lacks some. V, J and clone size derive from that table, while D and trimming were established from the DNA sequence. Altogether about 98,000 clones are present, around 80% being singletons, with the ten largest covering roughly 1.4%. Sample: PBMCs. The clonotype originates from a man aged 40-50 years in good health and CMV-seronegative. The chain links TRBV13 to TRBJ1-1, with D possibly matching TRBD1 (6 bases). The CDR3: CASSLETGQFGTEAFF. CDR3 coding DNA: TGTGCCAGCAGCTTAGAAACTGGACAGTTCGGGACTGAAGCTTTCTTT. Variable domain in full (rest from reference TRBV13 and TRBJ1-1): AAGVIQSPRHLIKEKRETATLKCYPIPRHDTVYWYQQGPGQDPQFLISFYEKMQSDKGSIPDRFSAQQFSDYHSELNMSSLELGDSALYFCASSLETGQFGTEAFFGQGTRLTVV.